These T cell receptor beta chains were read from a single sample in a study of T-cell reconstitution after alpha-beta-depleted transplantation in children. Via MiXCR, TCRdb re-called the PCR reads, giving one row per CDR3 protein. The sample yields under 250,000 distinct CDR3 sequences, about 7% seen once. The sequences come from PBMCs, collected before TCRalphabeta/CD19-depleted stem cell transplant. The receptors derive from a boy aged 2 to 10 with acute lymphoblastic leukemia, due to receive a stem cell transplant. Each CDR3 is given with its conserved first and last residue. A D gene is named only where the DNA matches it firmly. Some rows have no size entry. The others give once, few or many, or a class for an expanded clone.

D gene: NA; V gene: TRBV4-1; clone size: few; J gene: TRBJ1-6; CDR3 protein: CASGQIYNSPLHF; CDR3 DNA: TGCGCCAGCGGACAGATTTATAATTCACCCCTCCACTTT
D gene: NA; V gene: TRBV10-3; clone size: NA; J gene: TRBJ2-2; CDR3 protein: CAISEGAGSNTGELFF; CDR3 DNA: TGTGCCATCAGTGAAGGGGCGGGATCGAACACCGGGGAGCTGTTTTTT
D gene: NA; V gene: TRBV29-1; clone size: many; J gene: TRBJ1-1; CDR3 protein: CSGANTEAFF; CDR3 DNA: TGCAGCGGAGCAAACACTGAAGCTTTCTTT
D gene: NA; V gene: TRBV6-6; clone size: many; J gene: TRBJ2-5; CDR3 protein: CASSYPGEETQYF; CDR3 DNA: TGTGCCAGCAGTTACCCAGGGGAAGAGACCCAGTACTTC
D gene: TRBD1; V gene: TRBV6-1; clone size: NA; J gene: TRBJ2-7; CDR3 protein: CASHSGQGYEQYF; CDR3 DNA: TGTGCCAGCCATTCGGGACAGGGCTACGAGCAGTACTTC
D gene: NA; V gene: TRBV28; clone size: NA; J gene: TRBJ1-6; CDR3 protein: CASSARGAPESPLHF; CDR3 DNA: TGTGCCAGCAGTGCCCGGGGGGCCCCGGAATCACCCCTCCACTTT
D gene: TRBD1; V gene: TRBV2; clone size: many; J gene: TRBJ1-6; CDR3 protein: CASGELVGRGTPLHF; CDR3 DNA: TGTGCCAGCGGAGAGCTGGTCGGCAGGGGGACACCCCTCCACTTT
D gene: NA; V gene: TRBV20-1; clone size: many; J gene: TRBJ1-5; CDR3 protein: CSAPGGAQSNQPQHF; CDR3 DNA: TGCAGTGCGCCGGGCGGGGCACAGAGCAATCAGCCCCAGCATTTT
D gene: TRBD1; V gene: TRBV24-1; clone size: many; J gene: TRBJ2-5; CDR3 protein: CATSDSGQGYGLYQETQYF; CDR3 DNA: TGTGCCACCAGTGATTCTGGACAGGGCTATGGCTTGTACCAAGAGACCCAGTACTTC
D gene: TRBD2; V gene: TRBV19; clone size: many; J gene: TRBJ2-1; CDR3 protein: CASSKGLAAEVSYNEQFF; CDR3 DNA: TGTGCCAGTAGTAAGGGACTAGCGGCCGAGGTCTCCTACAATGAGCAGTTCTTC
D gene: TRBD1; V gene: TRBV29-1; clone size: many; J gene: TRBJ2-5; CDR3 protein: CSGLGQIQETQYF; CDR3 DNA: TGCAGCGGCCTGGGACAGATCCAAGAGACCCAGTACTTC
D gene: TRBD2; V gene: TRBV20-1; clone size: many; J gene: TRBJ2-7; CDR3 protein: CSARSELAGLKGPYEQYF; CDR3 DNA: TGCAGTGCTAGATCCGAACTAGCGGGTTTGAAGGGGCCATACGAGCAGTACTTC
D gene: TRBD2; V gene: TRBV4-2; clone size: few; J gene: TRBJ2-7; CDR3 protein: CASSQRGTSGRPYEQYF; CDR3 DNA: TGTGCCAGCAGCCAGAGGGGGACTAGCGGGCGGCCCTACGAGCAGTACTTC
D gene: NA; V gene: TRBV5-1; clone size: NA; J gene: TRBJ1-6; CDR3 protein: CASTSGLDNSPLHF; CDR3 DNA: TGCGCCAGCACCTCCGGGCTCGATAATTCACCCCTCCACTTT
D gene: NA; V gene: TRBV9; clone size: many; J gene: TRBJ2-5; CDR3 protein: CASSVGGGQRLETQYF; CDR3 DNA: TGTGCCAGCAGCGTAGGAGGGGGGCAAAGGTTAGAGACCCAGTACTTC
D gene: TRBD1; V gene: TRBV7-6; clone size: NA; J gene: TRBJ2-7; CDR3 protein: CASSARDRPPYEQYF; CDR3 DNA: TGTGCCAGCAGCGCCCGGGACAGGCCCCCCTACGAGCAGTACTTC
D gene: NA; V gene: TRBV21-1; clone size: NA; J gene: TRBJ1-5; CDR3 protein: CASSRRERQGLNQPQHF; CDR3 DNA: TGTGCCAGCAGCAGAAGAGAGCGACAGGGGTTAAATCAGCCCCAGCATTTT
D gene: NA; V gene: TRBV19; clone size: many; J gene: TRBJ2-5; CDR3 protein: CASSMGGYEAQYF; CDR3 DNA: TGTGCCAGTAGTATGGGTGGTTACGAGGCCCAGTACTTC
D gene: NA; V gene: TRBV9; clone size: many; J gene: TRBJ2-2; CDR3 protein: CASRPGQLTGELFF; CDR3 DNA: TGTGCCAGCAGACCGGGCCAACTTACCGGGGAGCTGTTTTTT
D gene: NA; V gene: TRBV19; clone size: NA; J gene: TRBJ2-1; CDR3 protein: CASSIEMFRGNEQFF; CDR3 DNA: TGTGCCAGTAGTATAGAAATGTTCCGAGGCAATGAGCAGTTCTTC
D gene: TRBD1; V gene: TRBV5-6; clone size: many; J gene: TRBJ2-7; CDR3 protein: CASRNTGAPSYEQYF; CDR3 DNA: TGTGCCAGCAGAAATACAGGGGCCCCCTCCTACGAGCAGTACTTC
D gene: TRBD1; V gene: TRBV5-1; clone size: few; J gene: TRBJ1-3; CDR3 protein: CASSMSPGGPGNTIYF; CDR3 DNA: TGCGCCAGCAGCATGAGTCCAGGGGGCCCTGGAAACACCATATATTTT
D gene: NA; V gene: TRBV12-3/TRBV12-4; clone size: NA; J gene: TRBJ1-5; CDR3 protein: CASSRQVGGQPQHF; CDR3 DNA: TGTGCCAGCAGTCGACAGGTAGGGGGTCAGCCCCAGCATTTT
D gene: TRBD2; V gene: TRBV28; clone size: many; J gene: TRBJ2-5; CDR3 protein: CASSLGLAGGRGQETQYF; CDR3 DNA: TGTGCCAGCAGTTTAGGACTAGCGGGAGGGCGTGGACAAGAGACCCAGTACTTC
D gene: TRBD1; V gene: TRBV4-3; clone size: many; J gene: TRBJ2-6; CDR3 protein: CASSQDLPGGQSGANVLTF; CDR3 DNA: TGCGCCAGCAGCCAAGATCTTCCAGGGGGCCAATCTGGGGCCAACGTCCTGACTTTC
D gene: NA; V gene: TRBV6-5; clone size: many; J gene: TRBJ1-1; CDR3 protein: CASSYRVNTEAFF; CDR3 DNA: TGTGCCAGCAGTTATCGGGTGAACACTGAAGCTTTCTTT
D gene: TRBD2; V gene: TRBV5-1; clone size: few; J gene: TRBJ2-3; CDR3 protein: CASSLVASGADSTDTQYF; CDR3 DNA: TGCGCCAGCAGCTTGGTGGCTAGCGGAGCCGATAGCACAGATACGCAGTATTTT
D gene: NA; V gene: TRBV18; clone size: NA; J gene: TRBJ2-5; CDR3 protein: CASSPPIEETQYF; CDR3 DNA: TGTGCCAGCTCACCTCCAATCGAAGAGACCCAGTACTTC
D gene: TRBD1; V gene: TRBV13; clone size: few; J gene: TRBJ2-5; CDR3 protein: CASSLSLTGETQYF; CDR3 DNA: TGTGCCAGCAGCTTATCGTTGACAGGGGAGACCCAGTACTTC
D gene: NA; V gene: TRBV12-3/TRBV12-4; clone size: medium-sized; J gene: TRBJ2-4; CDR3 protein: CASSRDSAKNIQYF; CDR3 DNA: TGTGCCAGCAGTCGCGACTCAGCCAAAAACATTCAGTACTTC
D gene: TRBD2; V gene: TRBV11-2; clone size: many; J gene: TRBJ2-7; CDR3 protein: CASSLGLWSGRPSYEQYF; CDR3 DNA: TGTGCCAGCAGCTTAGGATTATGGAGCGGGAGGCCCTCCTACGAGCAGTACTTC
D gene: TRBD1; V gene: TRBV6-2/TRBV6-3; clone size: many; J gene: TRBJ1-5; CDR3 protein: CASSVGQGLGNQPQHF; CDR3 DNA: TGTGCCAGCAGTGTGGGACAGGGGTTGGGCAATCAGCCCCAGCATTTT
D gene: NA; V gene: TRBV14; clone size: NA; J gene: TRBJ2-2; CDR3 protein: CASSQGRRNTGELFF; CDR3 DNA: TGTGCCAGCAGCCAGGGCCGGAGGAACACCGGGGAGCTGTTTTTT
D gene: TRBD2; V gene: TRBV12-3/TRBV12-4; clone size: many; J gene: TRBJ2-7; CDR3 protein: CASSFPRLAGGQGEQYF; CDR3 DNA: TGTGCCAGCAGTTTCCCCCGACTAGCGGGGGGGCAGGGTGAGCAGTACTTC
D gene: TRBD2; V gene: TRBV6-2/TRBV6-3; clone size: many; J gene: TRBJ2-1; CDR3 protein: CASSGGTSGDYNEQFF; CDR3 DNA: TGTGCCAGCAGTGGGGGTACTAGCGGGGATTACAATGAGCAGTTCTTC
D gene: NA; V gene: TRBV5-1; clone size: many; J gene: TRBJ2-1; CDR3 protein: CASSSSNLRGLNEQFF; CDR3 DNA: TGCGCCAGCAGCTCCTCGAATCTTCGGGGGCTGAATGAGCAGTTCTTC
D gene: NA; V gene: TRBV5-5; clone size: many; J gene: TRBJ2-1; CDR3 protein: CASSGQGRNEQFF; CDR3 DNA: TGTGCCAGCAGCGGTCAGGGGCGGAATGAGCAGTTCTTC